A selection of T cell receptor beta chains follows, all from one sample in a study of T cell responses to AZD1222 COVID-19 vaccine. TCRdb keeps only in-frame clones here, not all; method: immunoSEQ multiplex PCR. The table records around 130,000 clones, about 89% of them present only once. The sample consisted of peripheral blood, taken 28 days after the second dose of the MenACWY control vaccine. The receptors stem from an adult who received the MenACWY meningococcal vaccine as a control. Both conserved end residues are part of each CDR3. The D gene is left open where the match is weak. Not every row has a clone size; where given, it reads once, few, many or a size class.

TRBJ2-2,TRBV5-1,.,.,TGCGCCAGCAGCTTGGCCGTAAACAGCGCGAACACCGGGGAGCTGTTTTTT,CASSLAVNSANTGELFF
TRBJ2-3,TRBV7-2,.,.,TGTGCCAGCAGCTTACATCATAACGGAGATACGCAGTATTTT,CASSLHHNGDTQYF
TRBJ1-5,TRBV4-3,TRBD1,.,TGCGCCAGCAGCCAAGACAGGGGGCAGCCCCAGCATTTT,CASSQDRGQPQHF
TRBJ1-5,TRBV28,TRBD1,.,TGTGCCAGCACCAGGGGGGACAGGGCTCAGCCCCAGCATTTT,CASTRGDRAQPQHF
TRBJ1-1,TRBV19,.,.,TGTGCCAGTAGTATCGGAGGGGTGTCCACTGAAGCTTTCTTT,CASSIGGVSTEAFF
TRBJ2-5,TRBV11-2,.,.,TGTGCCAGCAGCCCCCGAGGGTACCAAGAGACCCAGTACTTC,CASSPRGYQETQYF
TRBJ2-5,TRBV18,TRBD1,.,TGTGCCAGCTCACCGGGACAGCAAGAGACCCAGTACTTC,CASSPGQQETQYF
TRBJ2-7,TRBV6-4,TRBD2,.,TGTGCCAGCAGTGACCTCGGGTTCAGCGGGAGCTACGAGCAGTACTTC,CASSDLGFSGSYEQYF
TRBJ1-2,TRBV28,TRBD1,.,TGTGCCAGCAGTTCCACCGGGACAGGGGGCGGCTACACCTTC,CASSSTGTGGGYTF
TRBJ1-2,TRBV11-2,.,.,TGTGCCAGCAGCTTAGCCACCAGCTATGGCTACACCTTC,CASSLATSYGYTF
TRBJ2-3,TRBV10-3,.,.,TGTGCCATCAGTGGGACAGCCACAGATACGCAGTATTTT,CAISGTATDTQYF
TRBJ1-1,TRBV7-2,.,.,TGTGCCAGCAGTCCCAACGCACAGGGCCACACTGAAGCTTTCTTT,CASSPNAQGHTEAFF
TRBJ2-7,TRBV5-1,TRBD2,once,TGCGCCAGCAGCCCTGGGACTACGACCTACGAGCAGTACTTC,CASSPGTTTYEQYF
TRBJ1-1,TRBV10-2,.,.,TGCGCCAGCAGTTACCAGGGGCCTTTGAACACTGAAGCTTTCTTT,CASSYQGPLNTEAFF
TRBJ2-5,TRBV11-3,.,.,TGTGCCAGCAGCTCGGGGAAGACCCAGTACTTC,CASSSGKTQYF
TRBJ2-3,TRBV5-1,TRBD2,.,TGCGCCAGCAGCGGCGGGACTAGCGGGGCGATACACACAGATACGCAGTATTTT,CASSGGTSGAIHTDTQYF